Each of the 10 T cell receptor beta chains below was sequenced from the same sample in a study of blood T cell repertoires in COVID-19. The data were produced by immunoSEQ multiplex PCR, yet TCRdb's version contains in-frame clones alone and is incomplete. The data hold approximately 280,000 clones, with around 90% observed a single time. Sequenced material: PBMCs or T cells enriched from blood (not recorded which). These receptors came from a woman aged 18 to 35 with acute COVID-19.

The chain couples TRBV2 to TRBJ2-3, with 11 bases matching TRBD2. Trimming took 6 bases from V and 5 from J; bases not matched to a gene: 10. This CDR3 comprises 16 residues. Germline loops: CDR1 SNHLY, CDR2 FYNNEI. The CDR3 DNA follows: TGTGCCAGCAGCACTAGCGGGAGTCCCGCAGGAGATACGCAGTATTTT. This codes for CASSTSGSPAGDTQYF.

This chain uses TRBV25-1 with TRBJ1-6, with TRBD1 as a possible D gene (6 bases). Germline loops: CDR1 MGHDK, CDR2 SYGVNS. The length of the CDR3 is 13 residues. V was pared by 6 bases and J by 10 bases, with 13 bases between. DNA for the CDR3: TGTGCCAGCAGGGCACAGGGAAGATCACCCCTCCACTTT. Encoded protein: CASRAQGRSPLHF.

The chain uses TRBV6-2 or TRBV6-3 and TRBJ2-1; 10 nucleotides align to TRBD1. The germline V gene has CDR1 MNHEY and CDR2 SVGEGT. There are 15 residues in the CDR3. Unmatched junction bases numbered 6, after V lost 6 bases and J lost 4 bases. The DNA for the CDR3 is TGTGCCAGCAGCTATGGGACAGGGGTTTACAATGAGCAGTTCTTC. It encodes CASSYGTGVYNEQFF.

The chain combines TRBV4-1 with TRBJ2-2, with a weak D call TRBD1 (7 bases). Germline assignment: CDR1 MGHRA and CDR2 YSYEKL. The CDR3 loop spans 15 amino acids. Trimming took 4 bases from V and 0 from J, leaving 9 bases between them. This CDR3 is CASSLRGANTGELFF. In DNA, the CDR3 is TGCGCCAGCAGCCTCAGGGGGGCGAACACCGGGGAGCTGTTTTTT.

The rearrangement links TRBV24-1 to TRBJ2-2; D not resolved. The CDR3 is made up of 13 amino acids. CDR1 KGHDR and CDR2 SFDVKD come from the germline V gene. Trimming left V 9 bases short and J 7 bases short, with 14 bases between. CDR3 in DNA: TGTGCCACCCACGGGTCTTCGGGCGGGGAGCTGTTTTTT. Its translation: CATHGSSGGELFF.

Only one count was recorded for this clone. The genes are TRBV4-1 and TRBJ1-1; unclear D gene. This CDR3 is 16 amino acids long. Trimming removed 1 base at V and 1 base at J, with 13 bases between. Germline CDR1 is MGHRA and CDR2 is YSYEKL. The CDR3 loop is CASSQVLRRGNTEAFF. Written as DNA, the CDR3 is TGCGCCAGCAGCCAAGTGCTCCGCCGGGGGAACACTGAAGCTTTCTTT.

This chain links TRBV24-1 with TRBJ2-1; 7 nucleotides agree with TRBD2. Germline values: CDR1 KGHDR, CDR2 SFDVKD. The CDR3 has 15 amino acids. V dropped 3 bases and J dropped 3; count of bases not matched to a gene: 4. The DNA for the CDR3 is TGTGCCACCAGTGATCCCCGGACTAGCTACAATGAGCAGTTCTTC. Translated, it gives CATSDPRTSYNEQFF.

This chain connects TRBV5-8 to TRBJ1-1; D remains unclear. This CDR3 is built from 13 residues. V dropped 2 bases and J dropped 7 bases, with 12 bases sitting between them. Germline V gene data show CDR1 as SGHTS and CDR2 as YDEGEE. The CDR3 DNA sequence: TGTGCCAGCAGCTTACTATTAGGTAATGAAGCTTTCTTT. Translation: CASSLLLGNEAFF.

The V call is TRBV11-3, the J call TRBJ2-1; 7 bases line up with TRBD2. Germline V CDR1 and CDR2: SGHNT, YENEEA. The ends lost 0 bases at V and 0 bases at J; junction bases unmatched: 2. This CDR3 spans 16 amino acids. The CDR3 here is CASSLDPSGSYNEQFF. The CDR3 DNA follows: TGTGCCAGCAGCTTAGATCCTAGCGGCTCCTACAATGAGCAGTTCTTC.

The J gene is TRBJ1-1, the V gene TRBV5-1; D perhaps matches TRBD1 (5 bases). V lost 4 bases to trimming and J lost 1 base, with 11 bases between them. The CDR3 is 14 amino acids. Germline V gives CDR1 SGHRS, CDR2 YFSETQ. This chain's CDR3 is CASSPETGNTEAFF. For the CDR3, the DNA is TGCGCCAGCAGCCCAGAAACAGGGAACACTGAAGCTTTCTTT.